The clone carrying this T cell receptor beta chain has at least ten counts. Its target is unknown. CD8+CD4-CCR7+CD45RA+ cells were sorted as naive CD8 T cells. The source of the sample is a study of molecular identifiers for immune sequencing clone quantification. The wider study: Four of five RNA aliquots from approximately 20,000 or 98,000 naive CD8 T cells were sequenced.

TCRdb itself ran the PCR reads through MiXCR, one entry per CDR3 protein. The sample has about 54,000 distinct CDR3 sequences, about 23% seen once; the top ten hold 1.5% to 2%. Study-level points and caveats: Jurkat TCR RNA spiked in from one cell reportedly remained identifiable amid approximately 1 million naive cells. It was shown that clones above 20 RNA copies held over 97% of effector molecules, but under 1% in naive cells.

The germline CDR1 and CDR2 sequences are DFQATT and SNEGSKA (reference sequence). This CDR3 comprises 14 residues. With V trimmed by 3 bases and J by 7 bases, 7 bases remained unmatched. This clonotype was obtained from a human donor in good health. Some libraries in this study had Jurkat cell RNA spiked in. The chain is built from TRBV20-1 and TRBJ2-1, with 9 bases that match TRBD2. Sequenced input: naive CD8+ T cells from blood, with Jurkat cell RNA spiked in. Indicated subset: FACS-sorted CD8+CD4-CCR7+CD45RA+ naive T cells. The CDR3 sequence is CSASKAGGKNEQFF. CDR3 DNA: TGCAGTGCTAGTAAGGCGGGAGGGAAGAATGAGCAGTTCTTC.